A single sample gave rise to the 4 T cell receptor beta chains below, sequenced in a study of metastatic and nonmetastatic thyroid tumors (dated by TCRdb to about 2020). The library was obtained by PCR. Reads for this sample came from an Illumina HiSeq 4000. The public sequencing data were trimmed at Q25 with fastp and processed into clonotypes with MiXCR by TCRdb, which kept only in-frame beta chains. The sample data list approximately 16,000 clones, and 33% of these were observed just once. The ten biggest clones cover roughly 13% of the sample. No patient had received any treatment before thyroid surgery. Sequenced: tumor tissue. These receptors all come from a male donor with papillary thyroid cancer or a benign thyroid nodule (not recorded which). Some clones in this sample may be carry-over from other donors' samples.

This clone has more than one count but fewer than ten. The gene calls are TRBV28 and TRBJ1-5; TRBD1 aligns across 7 bases. V shed 10 bases and J 4 bases; nucleotides not matched to a gene: 22. CDR1 is MDHEN and CDR2 is SYDVKM in the germline V gene. This CDR3 comprises 18 residues. CDR3 sequence: CATPEGTHRGGCNQPQHF. CDR3 DNA sequence: TGTGCCACGCCCGAGGGAACCCACAGGGGAGGATGTAATCAGCCCCAGCATTTT.

The chain employs TRBV10-1 and TRBJ1-1; 7 bases line up with TRBD1. Germline V CDR1 and CDR2: WNHNN, SYGVQD (reference sequence). The CDR3 loop spans 15 amino acids. V was clipped by 3 bases and J by 5 bases; unmatched bases: 9. The CDR3 reads CASSDLRGGLTEAFF. In nucleotides, the CDR3 is TGCGCCAGCAGTGACCTCAGGGGGGGCTTGACTGAAGCTTTCTTT.

The chain is built from TRBV12-3 or TRBV12-4 and TRBJ2-7, with D perhaps TRBD2 (5 bases). The CDR3 extends over 13 amino acids. CDR3 coding DNA: TGTGGCGGCACCCCCTCGGGGAGCTACGAGCAGTACTTC. Residues: CGGTPSGSYEQYF.

This clone was detected only a few times. The J gene is TRBJ2-7, the V gene TRBV24-1, with 7 bases identical to TRBD1. Trimming removed 2 bases from V and 0 bases from J; junction bases left unmatched: 3. CDR3 size: 15 residues. CDR1 and CDR2 (germline): KGHDR, SFDVKD. CDR3 amino acids: CATSDWDSPSYEQYF. The CDR3 nucleotides read TGTGCCACCAGTGATTGGGACAGCCCCTCCTACGAGCAGTACTTC.